The clone carrying this T cell receptor beta chain was seen a few times. What it binds is unknown. This CDR3 has 13 amino acids. Germline V lookup: CDR1 DFQATT, CDR2 SNEGSKA (reference sequence). TCRdb passed the 5' RACE reads through MiXCR, listing each CDR3 protein once. The profile shows under 300,000 distinct CDR3 sequences, 11% to 15% of them singletons. This sample is part of a study of identical twins. Study results and caveats: Weaker excess twin sharing was observed in beta out-of-frame sequences.

What was sequenced was memory (CD45RO+) T cells sorted from blood. This sequence was found in a woman under 30 in good health. The V gene is TRBV20-1, the J gene TRBJ1-1; 8 bases are a match to TRBD1. This CDR3 reads CRGSGQGNTEAFF. As DNA, the CDR3 is TGCAGGGGATCCGGACAGGGGAACACTGAAGCTTTCTTT.